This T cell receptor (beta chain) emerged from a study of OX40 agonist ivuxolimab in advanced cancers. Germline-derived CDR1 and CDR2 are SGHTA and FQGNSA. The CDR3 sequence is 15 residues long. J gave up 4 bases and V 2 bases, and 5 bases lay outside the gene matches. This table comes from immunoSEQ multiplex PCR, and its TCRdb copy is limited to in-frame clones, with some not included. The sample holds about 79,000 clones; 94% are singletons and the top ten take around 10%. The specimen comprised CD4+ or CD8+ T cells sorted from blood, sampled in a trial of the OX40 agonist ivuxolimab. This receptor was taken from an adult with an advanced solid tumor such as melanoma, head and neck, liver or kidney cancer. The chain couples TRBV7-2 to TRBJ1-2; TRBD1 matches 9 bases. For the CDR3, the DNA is TGTGCCAGCAGCTTACTGGACAGGGGTACCTATGGCTACACCTTC. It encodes CASSLLDRGTYGYTF.